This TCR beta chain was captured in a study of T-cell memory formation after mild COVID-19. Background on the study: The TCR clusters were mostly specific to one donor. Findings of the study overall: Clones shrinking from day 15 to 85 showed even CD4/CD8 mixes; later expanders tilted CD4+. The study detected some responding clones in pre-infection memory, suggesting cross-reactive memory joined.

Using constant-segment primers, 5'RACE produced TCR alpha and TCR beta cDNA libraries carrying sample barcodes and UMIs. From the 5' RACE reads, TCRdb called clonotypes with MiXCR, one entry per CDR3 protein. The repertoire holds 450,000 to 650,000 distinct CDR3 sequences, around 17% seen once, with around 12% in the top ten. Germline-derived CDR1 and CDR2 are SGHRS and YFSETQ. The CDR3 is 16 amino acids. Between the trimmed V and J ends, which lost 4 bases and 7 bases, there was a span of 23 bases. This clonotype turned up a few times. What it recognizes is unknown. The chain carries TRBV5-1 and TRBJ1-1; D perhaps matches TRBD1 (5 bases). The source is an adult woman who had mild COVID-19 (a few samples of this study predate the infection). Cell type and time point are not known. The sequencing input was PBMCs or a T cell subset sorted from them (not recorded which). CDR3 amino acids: CASSGGVRVEGVEAFF. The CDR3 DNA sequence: TGCGCCAGCAGCGGGGGGGTGCGGGTCGAGGGCGTTGAAGCTTTCTTT.